The 3 T cell receptor beta chains given below trace back to one sample, sequenced in a study of blood T cell repertoires in COVID-19. TCRdb keeps only in-frame clones here, not all; method: immunoSEQ multiplex PCR. Of approximately 52,000 clones listed, about 86% are singletons. Material: peripheral blood. The receptors were sampled from a man aged 60-69 years with acute or convalescent COVID-19.

The rearrangement links TRBV9 to TRBJ2-2, with 10 bases identical to TRBD2. This CDR3 region has 16 residues. V shed 4 bases, J shed 4 bases, and the junction held 7 bases outside the gene matches. The germline gives CDR1 SGDLS, CDR2 YYNGEE. The CDR3 sequence is CASSSQREGRTGELFF. CDR3 in DNA: TGTGCCAGCAGCTCACAGCGGGAGGGCCGCACCGGGGAGCTGTTTTTT.

The rearrangement links TRBV10-1 to TRBJ2-1, with 7 positions matching TRBD2. Trimming removed 3 bases from V and 2 bases from J; junction bases left unmatched: 7. The CDR3 has 16 residues. The germline CDR1 and CDR2 sequences are WNHNN and SYGVQD (reference sequence). The CDR3 DNA reads TGCGCCAGCAGTGAATCGCGGGGGACCGCCTACAATGAGCAGTTCTTC. This sequence encodes CASSESRGTAYNEQFF.

The V call is TRBV6-2 or TRBV6-3, the J call TRBJ1-5, with no clear D. The CDR3 covers 14 residues. V shed 7 bases and J shed 0 bases, with 10 bases lying between them. CDR1 is MNHEY, CDR2 SVGEGT, per germline. CDR3 loop: CASNPTASNQPQHF. The CDR3 DNA sequence: TGTGCCAGCAACCCTACAGCTAGCAATCAGCCCCAGCATTTT.